These 16 T cell receptor beta chains were all obtained from the same sample, sequenced in a study of cytomegalovirus exposure and HLA in healthy donors. 13 Jbeta primers and 60 Vbeta primers were used for the PCR. Assay used: immunoSEQ multiplex PCR; TCRdb lists only in-frame clones, some missing. The sample lists 150,000 to 200,000 clones; approximately 75% were seen once. Source material: PBMCs. These receptors all come from a girl between 10 and 17 years old in good health and CMV-seronegative.

This chain joins TRBV4-2 and TRBJ2-1, with D maybe TRBD2 (6 bases). Germline V lookup: CDR1 LGHNA, CDR2 YNFKEQ. The CDR3 extends over 20 amino acids. The V gene lost 4 bases and the J gene lost 2 bases, with 27 bases spanning the gap. In nucleotides, the CDR3 is TGTGCCAGCAGCCCATTGGGGGGATTACTAGGCTCTCCCCCCTACAATGAGCAGTTCTTC. Translated: CASSPLGGLLGSPPYNEQFF.

The chain is built from TRBV30 and TRBJ1-2; 9 nucleotides line up with TRBD1. The V segment lost 3 bases and the J segment 7 bases; nucleotides outside the gene matches: 3. The length of the CDR3 is 12 residues. Per the germline V gene, CDR1 is GTSNPN and CDR2 is SVGIG (reference sequence). CDR3: CAWRQGALGYTF. CDR3 in DNA: TGTGCCTGGAGACAGGGGGCGCTTGGCTACACCTTC.

The chain links TRBV4-2 to TRBJ1-1; D is uncertain. This CDR3 region has 13 residues. CDR1 LGHNA and CDR2 YNFKEQ come from the germline V gene. V lost 1 base and J 6 bases, leaving 9 bases between the germline ends. The CDR3 bases are TGTGCCAGCAGCCAAGTAGGAGTCCCTGAAGCTTTCTTT. Encoded protein: CASSQVGVPEAFF.

The CDR3 DNA reads as TGTGCCAGTACCAAGGACAGGGTGAACACTGAAGCTTTCTTT. Its translation: CASTKDRVNTEAFF. The chain links TRBV19 to TRBJ1-1; TRBD1 aligns across 8 bases. In germline, CDR1 is LNHDA, CDR2 SQIVND (reference sequence). V lost 7 bases, J lost 0 bases, and 4 bases stayed unmatched. This CDR3 comprises 14 residues.

The chain has TRBV7-9 and TRBJ1-1; D is undetermined. The CDR3 totals 12 residues. Between the trimmed V and J ends, which lost 5 bases and 2 bases, there was a span of 6 bases. CDR1 and CDR2 (germline): SEHNR, FQNEAQ (reference sequence). The CDR3 reads CASSPTNTEAFF. The CDR3 region has the DNA TGTGCCAGCAGCCCAACTAACACTGAAGCTTTCTTT.

This rearrangement joins TRBV5-6 to TRBJ1-5; TRBD1 might be the D (5 bases). Deletions cut 3 bases from V and 1 base from J, with 17 bases between. This CDR3 is built from 17 residues. The germline V gene has CDR1 SGHDT and CDR2 YYEEEE. CDR3 bases: TGTGCCAGCAGCTCCGGACACCGTATCACGAGCAATCAGCCCCAGCATTTT. Translation: CASSSGHRITSNQPQHF.

The rearrangement uses TRBV4-2 and TRBJ1-3; TRBD1 matches at 7 bases. The CDR3 is made up of 13 amino acids. The V gene end was trimmed by 3 bases and the J gene end by 4 bases; junction bases not matched to a gene: 0. Germline CDR1 is LGHNA and CDR2 is YNFKEQ. CDR3 protein: CASSQGQGNTIYF. DNA of the CDR3: TGTGCCAGCAGCCAGGGACAGGGAAACACCATATATTTT.

J is TRBJ1-2 and V is TRBV11-2; D is ambiguous. The V end was cut by 5 bases, the J end by 4 bases, with 11 bases between. The CDR3 is made up of 13 amino acids. Germline V lookup: CDR1 SGHAT, CDR2 FQNNGV. CDR3 bases: TGTGCCAGCAGCCAGGACGGACTCTATGGCTACACCTTC. Its translation: CASSQDGLYGYTF.

V is TRBV7-3 and J is TRBJ2-5; tentatively, D is TRBD2 (5 bases). Germline lookup yields CDR1 SGHTA and CDR2 FQGTGA. The CDR3 length is 15 residues. V lost 4 bases and J lost 4, with 16 bases in between. CDR3 protein: CASSWTGNSGETQYF. The CDR3, as DNA: TGTGCCAGCAGCTGGACCGGGAATTCTGGAGAGACCCAGTACTTC.

The rearrangement uses TRBV12-5 and TRBJ2-6; D remains ambiguous. CDR1 and CDR2 from the germline V gene are LGHNT and FRNRAP. This CDR3 has 15 residues. Trimming took 3 bases from V and 0 from J, leaving 6 bases between them. As DNA, the CDR3 is TGTGCTAGTGGTTTCCTTAGCTCTGGGGCCAACGTCCTGACTTTC. The encoded protein is CASGFLSSGANVLTF.

V is TRBV11-2 and J is TRBJ1-2; tentative D call: TRBD1 (6 bases). This CDR3 region has 13 residues. From germline, CDR1 is SGHAT and CDR2 FQNNGV. V was trimmed by 4 bases and J by 6 bases, leaving 12 bases between them. CDR3 DNA sequence: TGTGCCAGCAGCTCCCAGGGGCGCAATGGCTACACCTTC. Protein: CASSSQGRNGYTF.

The V call is TRBV19, the J call TRBJ1-1; D may be TRBD1 (5 bases). The CDR3 is made up of 16 amino acids. Trimming took off 3 bases at V and 0 bases at J, with 14 bases between the two ends. Germline values: CDR1 LNHDA, CDR2 SQIVND (reference sequence). The CDR3 sequence: CASSISRGSLNTEAFF. In DNA, the CDR3 is TGTGCCAGTAGTATCTCTCGGGGGTCCCTGAACACTGAAGCTTTCTTT.

The V gene is TRBV30, the J gene TRBJ1-2; 10 positions agree with TRBD1. V lost 1 base and J lost 6; bases outside the gene matches: 8. Germline CDR1 reads GTSNPN; CDR2 reads SVGIG (reference sequence). The CDR3 runs 15 residues. The CDR3 sequence: CAWSGQRTGGNGYTF. The CDR3 DNA reads TGTGCCTGGAGTGGCCAAAGGACAGGGGGTAATGGCTACACCTTC.

This clone has more than one count but fewer than ten. The chain is built from TRBV7-8 and TRBJ2-1; D ambiguous. In germline, CDR1 is SGHVS, CDR2 FQNEAQ. V was cut by 6 bases and J by 4 bases, with 16 bases left in between. The CDR3 runs to 15 residues. CDR3 amino acids: CASSWALQVYNEQFF. The DNA of the CDR3 is TGTGCCAGCAGTTGGGCCTTACAAGTATACAATGAGCAGTTCTTC.

This clone has just a few counts. The J gene is TRBJ2-7, the V gene TRBV18; weak D call: TRBD1 (6 bases). V was pared by 5 bases and J by 1 base, with 21 bases between. Germline assignment: CDR1 KGHSH and CDR2 LQKENI. The CDR3 totals 17 residues. The CDR3 nucleotides are TGTGCCAGCTCAGCGAATACACAGGGTATTGGGTCCTACGAGCAGTACTTC. Its protein is CASSANTQGIGSYEQYF.

V and J are TRBV11-1 and TRBJ1-1, with D unresolved. This CDR3 has 13 amino acids. V was clipped by 5 bases and J by 2 bases, with 9 bases between them. Germline V gene sequence: CDR1 SGHAT, CDR2 FQDESV (reference sequence). Here the CDR3 reads CASSRAPNTEAFF. DNA of the CDR3: TGTGCCAGCAGCCGCGCTCCAAACACTGAAGCTTTCTTT.